This TCR beta chain was recorded in a study of blood T cell repertoires in COVID-19. Across the whole study: Material from acute and convalescent COVID-19 was sourced from the United States, Italy and Spain.

The germline V and J ends were trimmed by 1 base and 0 bases, with 12 bases remaining between them. The CDR3 totals 17 residues. CDR1 is SGHAT, CDR2 FQNNGV, per germline. Profiling relied on immunoSEQ multiplex PCR, and the TCRdb table lists in-frame clones only, not all of them. The table includes approximately 130,000 clones, approximately 77% detected once. V is TRBV11-2 and J is TRBJ2-2; D uncertain. This sequence was found in a man older than 75 with acute or convalescent COVID-19. Sequencing was done on a sample of peripheral blood. The CDR3 nucleotides are TGTGCCAGCAGCTTAGGCCGCGGATTCGCGAACACCGGGGAGCTGTTTTTT. Translating it yields CASSLGRGFANTGELFF.